This T cell receptor (beta chain) was recorded in a study of blood T cell repertoires in COVID-19. About the study: T cells, B-cell-depleted T cells, or PBMCs provided the cDNA or gDNA that served as material.

Participants, about 18 to 90 years old, spanned fewer than 30 US areas. Cohort assignment relied on participant-reported clinical history. People in the exposed group encountered a COVID-19 case within 2 weeks before entering the study. Generated by immunoSEQ multiplex PCR, the TCRdb table keeps only in-frame clones and is missing some. The table shows about 370,000 clones, with 90% to 95% occurring only once. The germline V gene encodes CDR1 GTSNPN and CDR2 SVGIG (reference sequence). Trimming stripped 0 bases from V and 4 bases from J, with 12 bases between. The CDR3 consists of 14 residues. The material sequenced was PBMCs or T cells enriched from blood (not recorded which). The J gene is TRBJ1-2, the V gene TRBV30, with TRBD1 as a possible D gene (6 bases). This clonotype was sampled from a woman in her thirties or forties who had been exposed to COVID-19. DNA of the CDR3: TGTGCCTGGAGTGTACTGGGGGCGGGCTATGGCTACACCTTC. This gives the protein CAWSVLGAGYGYTF.